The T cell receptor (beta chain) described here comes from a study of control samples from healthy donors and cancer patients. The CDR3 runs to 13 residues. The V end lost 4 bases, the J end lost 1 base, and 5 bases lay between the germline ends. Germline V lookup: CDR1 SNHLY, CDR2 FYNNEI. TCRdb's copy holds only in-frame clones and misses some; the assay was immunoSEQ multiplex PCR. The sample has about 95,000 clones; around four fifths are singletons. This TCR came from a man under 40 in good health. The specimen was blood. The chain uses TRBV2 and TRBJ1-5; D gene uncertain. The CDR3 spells CASSGDSNQPQHF. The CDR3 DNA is TGTGCCAGCAGTGGCGACAGCAATCAGCCCCAGCATTTT.